This TCR beta chain comes out of a study of T cells in tuberculosis. Across the study: IGRA-negative adolescents, IGRA-positive adolescents with latent tuberculosis and adults with active tuberculosis formed this South African cohort. Whole-study results and caveats: Shorter CDR3-alpha in active tuberculosis partly drove smaller distances.

V dropped 10 bases and J dropped 1; count of bases not matched to a gene: 3. There are 13 residues in the CDR3. CDR1 KGHSH and CDR2 LQKENI come from the germline V gene. Repertoires were generated with immunoSEQ multiplex PCR, while TCRdb's copy carries only in-frame clones and drops some. The repertoire includes some 41,000 clones, 90% to 95% of them detected once, and 1.9% sits in the top ten. This clone was observed a single time. The antigen remains undetermined. At study entry, adolescents had tuberculin skin tests and IGRA screening. The chain employs TRBV18 and TRBJ2-5, with 10 bases fitting TRBD1. This receptor was taken from a donor aged 5-35 years with latent tuberculosis or without tuberculosis infection. Some clones in this sample may be carry-over from other donors' samples. Sequenced sample: PBMCs. CDR3: CATGQGVQETQYF. The CDR3, as DNA: TGTGCCACCGGACAGGGGGTCCAAGAGACCCAGTACTTC.